These 26 T cell receptor beta chains originate from one sample sequenced in a study of shared clonotypes between healthy human individuals. The table came from immunoSEQ multiplex PCR; TCRdb's copy has only in-frame clones and leaves some out. The data hold 450,000 to 500,000 clones, with around three quarters observed a single time. Sample: PBMCs. These receptors were obtained from a woman between 40 and 55 years old in good health. Some clones in this sample may be carry-over from other donors' samples.

The rearrangement uses TRBV5-1 and TRBJ2-5; possibly TRBD2 for D (5 bases). Per germline, CDR1 SGHRS and CDR2 YFSETQ. The CDR3 is 14 residues long. Trimming removed 2 bases at V and 5 bases at J, with 13 bases between. CDR3 DNA: TGCGCCAGCAGCTTCGAAAGCGGCGGGGAGACCCAGTACTTC. It codes for CASSFESGGETQYF.

This clone appeared many times. The chain uses TRBV20-1 and TRBJ2-7, with no clear D. V lost 1 base, J lost 10 bases, and 11 bases lay in between. The germline V gene has CDR1 DFQATT and CDR2 SNEGSKA (reference sequence). The CDR3 covers 11 residues. The CDR3 bases are TGCAGTGCTAGAGGTCTCCCTGAACAGTACTTC. Its protein is CSARGLPEQYF.

This CDR3 is CASSLLGAQGANVLTF. The CDR3, as DNA: TGCGCCAGCAGCTTGCTGGGGGCGCAGGGGGCCAACGTCCTGACTTTC. The chain employs TRBV5-1 and TRBJ2-6; D might be TRBD1 (6 bases). Trimming cost V 1 base and J 4 bases, with 12 bases left between them. This CDR3 comprises 16 residues. CDR1 and CDR2 from the germline V gene are SGHRS and YFSETQ.

This chain joins TRBV7-2 and TRBJ1-2, with 7 bases aligning to TRBD1. J gave up 2 bases and V 6 bases, and 6 bases lay outside the gene matches. The CDR3 has 14 amino acids. The germline V gene has CDR1 SGHTA and CDR2 FQGNSA. The DNA for the CDR3 is TGTGCCAGCAGTCCAGGGGGGGTAAACTATGGCTACACCTTC. Translated, it gives CASSPGGVNYGYTF. The variable domain in full, with the rest retrieved from reference TRBV7-2 and TRBJ1-2, is GAGVSQSPSNKVTEKGKDVELRCDPISGHTALYWYRQSLGQGLEFLIYFQGNSAPDKSGLPSDRFSAERTGGSVSTLTIQRTQQEDSAVYLCASSPGGVNYGYTFGSGTRLTVV.

The V call is TRBV7-6, the J call TRBJ2-7; 8 nucleotides match TRBD1. V lost 1 base and J lost 6; bases outside the gene matches: 5. The CDR3 is 14 residues long. The germline V gene has CDR1 SGHVS and CDR2 FNYEAQ. The CDR3 DNA reads TGTGCCAGCAGCTTAGACAGGGGGAAGGGCGAGCAGTACTTC. Translation: CASSLDRGKGEQYF.

With regard to this clone: A read error is likely here: a far larger clone is one base away. Other DNA sequences in the sample encode the same CDR3. J is TRBJ2-7 and V is TRBV4-1, with D unresolved. The CDR3 sequence is 13 residues long. Germline V gene data show CDR1 as MGHRA and CDR2 as YSYEKL. The CDR3 DNA reads as TGCGCCAGTAGCCAAGTAGGTGGCTACGAGCAGTACTTC. Translating it yields CASSQVGGYEQYF.

This chain connects TRBV28 to TRBJ1-5; D uncertain. Germline assignment: CDR1 MDHEN and CDR2 SYDVKM. The ends were cut back, 3 bases at V and 5 bases at J, with 11 bases in the middle. The CDR3 is 14 amino acids. CDR3 protein: CASSFYTSYQPQHF. In DNA, the CDR3 is TGTGCCAGCAGTTTTTACACATCTTATCAGCCCCAGCATTTT.

The rearrangement uses TRBV7-2 and TRBJ2-3; D is ambiguous. The CDR3 is 12 residues long. Trimming shortened V by 4 bases and J by 4 bases, and 6 bases separated the two germline ends. Germline CDR1 is SGHTA and CDR2 is FQGNSA. CDR3 loop: CASSSEADTQYF. The CDR3 DNA sequence: TGTGCCAGCAGCTCCGAAGCAGATACGCAGTATTTT.

The chain combines TRBV11-3 with TRBJ2-3, with D tentatively TRBD2 (6 bases). The CDR3 runs 15 residues. Deletions cut 1 base from V and 6 bases from J, with 14 bases between. Germline V gene sequence: CDR1 SGHNT, CDR2 YENEEA. CDR3 amino acids: CASSLGPGESDTQYF. The CDR3 DNA is TGTGCCAGCAGCTTAGGGCCGGGAGAGTCTGATACGCAGTATTTT.

The gene calls are TRBV9 and TRBJ2-1; 9 bases fit TRBD2. The trim removed 2 bases at V and 4 bases at J, leaving 10 bases unmatched. This CDR3 contains 17 residues. The germline CDR1 and CDR2 sequences are SGDLS and YYNGEE. The CDR3 nucleotides read TGTGCCAGCAGCGTTCGACTAGCGGATCCAGCATACAATGAGCAGTTCTTC. Protein: CASSVRLADPAYNEQFF.

The V gene is TRBV25-1, the J gene TRBJ1-4; a possible D gene is TRBD1 (5 bases). In germline, CDR1 is MGHDK, CDR2 SYGVNS. CDR3 length: 14 residues. Trimming cost V 4 bases and J 4 bases, with 10 bases left between them. The chain's CDR3 is CASSAGGSNEKLFF. In nucleotides, the CDR3 is TGTGCCAGCAGTGCGGGGGGGAGTAATGAAAAACTGTTTTTT.

The chain has TRBV14 and TRBJ2-5, with TRBD2 matching over 9 bases. CDR3 size: 15 residues. The V segment lost 2 bases and the J segment 0 bases; nucleotides outside the gene matches: 1. CDR1 and CDR2 from the germline V gene are SGHDN and FVKESK. The CDR3 nucleotides read TGTGCCAGCAGCCAACTAGCGGGGTACCAAGAGACCCAGTACTTC. This codes for CASSQLAGYQETQYF.

This chain joins TRBV30 and TRBJ2-7, with D possibly matching TRBD1 (6 bases). The germline CDR1 and CDR2 sequences are GTSNPN and SVGIG (reference sequence). Trimming took off 2 bases at V and 6 bases at J, with 11 bases between the two ends. This CDR3 contains 12 residues. CDR3 coding DNA: TGTGCCTGGAGTCCAGGGGCGGGCGAGCAGTACTTC. This translates into CAWSPGAGEQYF.

The chain employs TRBV30 and TRBJ1-1, with D hard to call. This CDR3 is built from 11 residues. Germline CDR1 and CDR2: GTSNPN and SVGIG (reference sequence). The V and J ends lost 0 bases and 8 bases respectively, with 7 bases between them. CDR3: CAWSVRREAFF. The CDR3 DNA sequence: TGTGCCTGGAGTGTACGCAGGGAAGCTTTCTTT.

This clone was detected a few times. The genes are TRBV7-2 and TRBJ2-7; 8 bases match TRBD2. The CDR3 runs to 18 residues. CDR1 is SGHTA and CDR2 is FQGNSA in the germline V gene. The J segment lost 4 bases and the V segment lost 5 bases, leaving 19 bases of the junction unmatched. The CDR3, as DNA: TGTGCCAGCAGCCTAGTCGGGGGTCTAGCGGGCGGTGGGTACGAGCAGTACTTC. Its translation: CASSLVGGLAGGGYEQYF. Full variable domain (rest looked up from reference TRBV7-2 and TRBJ2-7): GAGVSQSPSNKVTEKGKDVELRCDPISGHTALYWYRQSLGQGLEFLIYFQGNSAPDKSGLPSDRFSAERTGGSVSTLTIQRTQQEDSAVYLCASSLVGGLAGGGYEQYFGPGTRLTVT.

V and J are TRBV11-3 and TRBJ2-1; 10 bases fit TRBD1. CDR3 length: 15 residues. Trimming removed 4 bases from V and 4 bases from J; junction bases left unmatched: 4. The V gene's germline CDR1 is SGHNT and CDR2 YENEEA. The CDR3 region has the DNA TGTGCCAGCAGCTCGGACAGGGGGTCGTACAATGAGCAGTTCTTC. Translated: CASSSDRGSYNEQFF.

For this clone: This same CDR3 is encoded by further DNA sequences in the sample. The chain has TRBV5-1 and TRBJ2-3; 11 nucleotides agree with TRBD1. Germline values: CDR1 SGHRS, CDR2 YFSETQ. This CDR3 region has 15 residues. Losses at the gene ends were 3 bases for V and 6 bases for J; bases not matched to a gene: 6. Written as DNA, the CDR3 is TGCGCCAGCAGCTCGGGACAGGGGGTCTCGGATACGCAGTATTTT. Protein sequence: CASSSGQGVSDTQYF.

The chain joins TRBV4-1 to TRBJ2-2; D gene ambiguous. Per germline, CDR1 MGHRA and CDR2 YSYEKL. The CDR3 is 18 amino acids. V gave up 0 bases and J gave up 1 base, with 15 bases separating them. For the CDR3, the DNA is TGCGCCAGCAGCCAAGAAAGTCCGCAGGCCATGAACACCGGGGAGCTGTTTTTT. Amino acids: CASSQESPQAMNTGELFF.

This clone appeared once. V and J are TRBV5-1 and TRBJ1-1, with D possibly being TRBD1 (5 bases). Germline assignment: CDR1 SGHRS and CDR2 YFSETQ. The V end was cut by 3 bases, the J end by 4 bases, with 13 bases between. This CDR3 region has 14 residues. The CDR3 region is CASSWAAGGTEAFF. In nucleotides, the CDR3 is TGCGCCAGCAGCTGGGCGGCCGGGGGCACTGAAGCTTTCTTT.

The sample holds a few counts of this clone. V gene TRBV30 combines with J gene TRBJ2-1, with D tentatively TRBD1 or TRBD2 (5 bases each). This CDR3 is built from 14 residues. V lost 8 bases, J lost 0 bases, and 14 bases lay in between. CDR1 is GTSNPN, CDR2 SVGIG, per germline (reference sequence). Here the CDR3 DNA reads TGTGCCATAACTAGTGACAGCTCCTACAATGAGCAGTTCTTC. This encodes CAITSDSSYNEQFF.

This clone occurred a few times. The chain has TRBV18 and TRBJ2-2; 7 positions match TRBD2. Germline CDR1 and CDR2: KGHSH and LQKENI. V shed 3 bases, J shed 1 base, and the junction held 5 bases outside the gene matches. This CDR3 is 16 amino acids long. The CDR3 nucleotides read TGTGCCAGCTCACCGGCACTAGCGTTGAACACCGGGGAGCTGTTTTTT. Its translation: CASSPALALNTGELFF.

Comments on this clone: Possible read error: a much larger clone is one base away. This same CDR3 is encoded by further DNA sequences in the sample. The chain is built from TRBV5-1 and TRBJ2-3, with 9 nucleotides matching TRBD2. CDR1 is SGHRS and CDR2 is YFSETQ in the germline V gene. V shed 0 bases, J shed 1 base, and the junction held 3 bases outside the gene matches. The CDR3 spans 16 residues. In DNA form, the CDR3 reads TGCGCCAGCAGCTTGGGGTTAGCGGGAGGCACAGATACGCAGTATTTT. Its protein product is CASSLGLAGGTDTQYF.

The table lists this clone with a count of one. The chain is built from TRBV29-1 and TRBJ2-3; D could derive from TRBD1 or TRBD2 (5 bases each). Germline V gives CDR1 SQVTM, CDR2 ANQGSEA. The CDR3 length is 12 residues. V dropped 7 bases and J dropped 6 bases, with 14 bases sitting between them. Written as DNA, the CDR3 is TGCAGCGGGCTGGCCAGGGAGGATACGCAGTATTTT. Encoded protein: CSGLAREDTQYF.

The chain has TRBV9 and TRBJ2-5; D is ambiguous. Between the trimmed V and J ends, which lost 2 bases and 2 bases, there was a span of 19 bases. Per germline, CDR1 SGDLS and CDR2 YYNGEE. The CDR3 extends over 17 amino acids. The CDR3 reads CASSVGVGGRIQETQYF. CDR3 coding DNA: TGTGCCAGCAGCGTGGGTGTAGGTGGCAGGATACAAGAGACCCAGTACTTC.

Comments on this clone: Possible read error: a much larger clone is one base away. V usage is TRBV7-6 and J usage is TRBJ2-5; D not certain. V was cut by 5 bases and J by 2 bases, with 3 bases left in between. In germline, CDR1 is SGHVS, CDR2 FNYEAQ. This CDR3 is built from 11 residues. For the CDR3, the DNA is TGTGCCAGCAGCATACAAGAGACCCAGTACTTC. Amino acids: CASSIQETQYF.

The V and J genes are TRBV5-6 and TRBJ1-4; the D gene is possibly TRBD1 (5 bases). V was pared by 0 bases and J by 5 bases, with 11 bases between. The germline V gene encodes CDR1 SGHDT and CDR2 YYEEEE. This CDR3 region has 15 residues. The CDR3 here is CASSLAAGPNEKLFF. Written as DNA, the CDR3 is TGTGCCAGCAGCTTGGCAGCAGGGCCAAATGAAAAACTGTTTTTT.